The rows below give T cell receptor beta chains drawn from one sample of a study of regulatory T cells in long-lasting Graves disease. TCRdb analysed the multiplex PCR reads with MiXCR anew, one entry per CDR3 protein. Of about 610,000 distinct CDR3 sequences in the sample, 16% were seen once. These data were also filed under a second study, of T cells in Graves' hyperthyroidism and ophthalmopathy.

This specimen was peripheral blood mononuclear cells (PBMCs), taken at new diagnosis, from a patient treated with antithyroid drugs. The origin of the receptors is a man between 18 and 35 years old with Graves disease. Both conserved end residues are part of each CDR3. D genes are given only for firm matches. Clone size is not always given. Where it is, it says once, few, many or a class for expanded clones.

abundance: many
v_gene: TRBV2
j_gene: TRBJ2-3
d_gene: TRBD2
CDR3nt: TGTGCCAGCAGTTCAGCGGGAGGTACCACAGATACGCAGTATTTT
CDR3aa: CASSSAGGTTDTQYF

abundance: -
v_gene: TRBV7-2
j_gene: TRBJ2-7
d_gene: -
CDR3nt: TGTGCCAGCAGCGACCGATCTGTCGGGGACACCACCTACGAGCAGTACTTC
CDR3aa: CASSDRSVGDTTYEQYF

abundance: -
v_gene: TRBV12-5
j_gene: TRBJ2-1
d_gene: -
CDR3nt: TGTGCTAGTGGTTTGAACCGGGCCCTCTTCGATGAGCAGTTCTTC
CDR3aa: CASGLNRALFDEQFF

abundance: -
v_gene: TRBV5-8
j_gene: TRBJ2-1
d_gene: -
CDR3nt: TGTGCCAGCAGCACCTTTCACAATGAGCAGTTCTTC
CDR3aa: CASSTFHNEQFF

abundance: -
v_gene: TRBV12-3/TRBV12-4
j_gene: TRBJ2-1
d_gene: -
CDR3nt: TGTGCCAGCAGCTTCCGTCATGAGCAGTTCTTC
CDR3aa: CASSFRHEQFF

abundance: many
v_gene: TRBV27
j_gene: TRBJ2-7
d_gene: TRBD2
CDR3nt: TGTGCCAGCAGTTTATCAGAGGCGGGAGCCTACGAGCAGTACTTC
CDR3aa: CASSLSEAGAYEQYF

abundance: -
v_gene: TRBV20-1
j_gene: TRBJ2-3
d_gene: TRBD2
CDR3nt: TGCAGTGCTAGAGATCCGGCGGGAGGGGCATATACGCAGTATTTT
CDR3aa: CSARDPAGGAYTQYF

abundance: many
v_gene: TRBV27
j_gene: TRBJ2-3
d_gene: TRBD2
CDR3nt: TGTGCCAGCAGTTCCAATTTACTAGCGGGAGGGCCACTTACGCAGTATTTT
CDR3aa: CASSSNLLAGGPLTQYF

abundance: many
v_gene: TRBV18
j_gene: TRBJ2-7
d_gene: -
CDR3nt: TGTGCCAGCTCACCAACAGGACCCGGCACTTCCTACGAGCAGTACTTC
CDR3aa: CASSPTGPGTSYEQYF

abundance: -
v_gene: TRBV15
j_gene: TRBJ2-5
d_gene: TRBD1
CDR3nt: TGTGCCACCAGCAAACACCGGGACAGGGGGGGGGAGACCCAGTACTTC
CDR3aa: CATSKHRDRGGETQYF

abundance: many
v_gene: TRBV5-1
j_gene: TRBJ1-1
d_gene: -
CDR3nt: TGCGCCAGCAGGGTTTCGGACCGAATGAACACTGAAGCTTTCTTT
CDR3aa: CASRVSDRMNTEAFF

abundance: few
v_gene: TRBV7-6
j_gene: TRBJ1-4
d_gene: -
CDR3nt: TGTGCCAGCAGCCCTCAGCAGGGAGGAACTAATGAAAAACTGTTTTTT
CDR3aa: CASSPQQGGTNEKLFF

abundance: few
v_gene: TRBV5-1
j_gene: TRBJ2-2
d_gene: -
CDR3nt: TGCGCCAGCAGCTTGTTGGAGGGGAACGGGGAGCTGTTTTTT
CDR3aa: CASSLLEGNGELFF

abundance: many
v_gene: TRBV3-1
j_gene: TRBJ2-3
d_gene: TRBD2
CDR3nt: TGTGCCAGCAGCCAAGGGCGTCTAGCGGGGGGTCTCACAGATACGCAGTATTTT
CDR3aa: CASSQGRLAGGLTDTQYF

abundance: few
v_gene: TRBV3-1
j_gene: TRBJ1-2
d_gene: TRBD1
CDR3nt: TGTGCCAGCAGCCAAGTAGTCAAGACAGGGGAAGGCTACACCTTC
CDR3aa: CASSQVVKTGEGYTF

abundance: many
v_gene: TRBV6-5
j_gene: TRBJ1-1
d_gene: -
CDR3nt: TGTGCCAGCAGTTACTCGAACGGGGACACTGAAGCTTTCTTT
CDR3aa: CASSYSNGDTEAFF

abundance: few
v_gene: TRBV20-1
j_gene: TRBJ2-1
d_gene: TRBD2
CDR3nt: TGCAGTGCTAAGCGGGAGGGGTTAACCTACAATGAGCAGTTCTTC
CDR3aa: CSAKREGLTYNEQFF

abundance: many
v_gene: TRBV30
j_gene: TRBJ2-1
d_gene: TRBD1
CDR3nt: TGTGCCTGGAGTGAAGGGGGGACAGGGGGCTTTAATGAGCAGTTCTTC
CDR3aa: CAWSEGGTGGFNEQFF

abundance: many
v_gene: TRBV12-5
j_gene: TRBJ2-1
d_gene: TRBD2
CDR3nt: TGTGCTAGTGGCCGCGGACTAGAGAGGAATGAGCAGTTCTTC
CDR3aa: CASGRGLERNEQFF

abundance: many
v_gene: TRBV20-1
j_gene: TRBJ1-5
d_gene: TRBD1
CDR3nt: TGCAGTGCTCGACAGGGGACTAGCAATCAGCCCCAGCATTTT
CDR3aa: CSARQGTSNQPQHF

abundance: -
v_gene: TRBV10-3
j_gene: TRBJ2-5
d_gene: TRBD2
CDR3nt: TGTGCCATCAGTGAGTCGTCGGCGGGAGAGCGAGAGACCCAGTACTTC
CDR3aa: CAISESSAGERETQYF

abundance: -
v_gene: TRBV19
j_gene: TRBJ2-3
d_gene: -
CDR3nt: TGTGCCAGTAGTACACAGGCTAGCGCCAGCACAGATACGCAGTATTTT
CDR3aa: CASSTQASASTDTQYF

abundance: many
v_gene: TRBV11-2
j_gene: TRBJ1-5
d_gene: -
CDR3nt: TGTGCCAGCAGCTTAGCCGGCAGACTCAATCAGCCCCAGCATTTT
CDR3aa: CASSLAGRLNQPQHF

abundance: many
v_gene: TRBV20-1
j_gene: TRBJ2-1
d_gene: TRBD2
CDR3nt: TGCAGTGCGACGGGACTAGAATTTTACAATGAGCAGTTCTTC
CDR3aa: CSATGLEFYNEQFF

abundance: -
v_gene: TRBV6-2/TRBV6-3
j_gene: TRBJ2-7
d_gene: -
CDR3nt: TGTGCCGGCAGTGTAACTGCCTCCTACGAGCAGTACTTC
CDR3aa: CAGSVTASYEQYF

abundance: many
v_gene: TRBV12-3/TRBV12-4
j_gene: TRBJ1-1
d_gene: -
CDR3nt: TGTGCCAGCACCTCTGGGGGGGCATTGAACACTGAAGCTTTCTTT
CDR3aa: CASTSGGALNTEAFF

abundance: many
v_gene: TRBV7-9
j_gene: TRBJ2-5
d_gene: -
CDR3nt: TGTGCCAGCAGTCCTCGGACAGCCAGCTGGGGGACCCAGTACTTC
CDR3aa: CASSPRTASWGTQYF

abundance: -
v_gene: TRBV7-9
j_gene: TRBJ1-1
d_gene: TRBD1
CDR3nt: TGTGCCAGCAGCTTAGGACAGGGGGCGAGGTCTGAAGCTTTCTTT
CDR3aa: CASSLGQGARSEAFF

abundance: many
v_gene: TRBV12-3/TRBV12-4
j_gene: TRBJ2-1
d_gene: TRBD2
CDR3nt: TGTGCCAGCAGTTTAAATAGCGGGAGGCTATCCTACAATGAGCAGTTCTTC
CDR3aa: CASSLNSGRLSYNEQFF

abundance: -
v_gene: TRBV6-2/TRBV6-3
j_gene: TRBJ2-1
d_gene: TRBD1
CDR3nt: TGTGCCAGCAGTGCCCGGGACAGGGGCATTCTAGAGCAGTTCTTC
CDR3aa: CASSARDRGILEQFF

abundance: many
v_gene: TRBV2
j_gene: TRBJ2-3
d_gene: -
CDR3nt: TGTGCCAGCAGTGATGCTACTAGCACAGATACGCAGTATTTT
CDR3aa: CASSDATSTDTQYF

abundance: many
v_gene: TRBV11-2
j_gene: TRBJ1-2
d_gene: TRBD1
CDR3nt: TGTGCCAGCAGCCCCGGGACAGAGTATGGCTACACCTTC
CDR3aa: CASSPGTEYGYTF

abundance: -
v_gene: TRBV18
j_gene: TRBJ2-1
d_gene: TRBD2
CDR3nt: TGTGCCAGCTCACCCCGTGACTCAGCGGGAGGTTTGGATGAGCAGTTCTTC
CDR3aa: CASSPRDSAGGLDEQFF

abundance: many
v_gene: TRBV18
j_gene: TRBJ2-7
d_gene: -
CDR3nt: TGTGCCAGCTCGTCGACAGGCACCTACGAGCAGTACTTC
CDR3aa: CASSSTGTYEQYF

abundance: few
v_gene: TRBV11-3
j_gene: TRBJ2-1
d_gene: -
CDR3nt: TGTGCCAGCAGCTTAAATAGGTTAGCGGCTTACAATGAGCAGTTCTTC
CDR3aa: CASSLNRLAAYNEQFF

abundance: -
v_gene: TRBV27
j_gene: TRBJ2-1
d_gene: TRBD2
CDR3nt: TGTGCCAGCAGTTTGGACGGGAGGACACGGTGGGAGCAGTTCTTC
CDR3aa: CASSLDGRTRWEQFF

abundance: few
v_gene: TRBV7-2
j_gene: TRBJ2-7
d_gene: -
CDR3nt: TGTGCCAGCAGCTTAGCGACTGTGGGGTTCTCCTACGAGCAGTACTTC
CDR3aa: CASSLATVGFSYEQYF

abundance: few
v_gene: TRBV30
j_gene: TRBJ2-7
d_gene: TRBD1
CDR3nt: TGTGCCTGGAGTCGGGGACAGGGGATGCGGGAGCAGTACTTC
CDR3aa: CAWSRGQGMREQYF

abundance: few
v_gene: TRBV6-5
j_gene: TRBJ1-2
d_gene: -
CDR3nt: TGTGCCAGCAGTTACTCGAACAGGGTCCATGGCCACACCTTC
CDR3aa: CASSYSNRVHGHTF

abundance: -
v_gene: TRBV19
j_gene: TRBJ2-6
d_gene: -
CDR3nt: TGTGCCTCTGGGGCCAACGTCCTGACTTTC
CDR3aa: CASGANVLTF

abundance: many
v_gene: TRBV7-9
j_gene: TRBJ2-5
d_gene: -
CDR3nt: TGTGCCAGCAGCTTAGTCGGGGGTAAACAAGAGACCCAGTACTTC
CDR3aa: CASSLVGGKQETQYF

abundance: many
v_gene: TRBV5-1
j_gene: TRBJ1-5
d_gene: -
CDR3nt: TGCGCCAGCAGCGCTGACATGAATCAGCCCCAGCATTTT
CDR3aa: CASSADMNQPQHF

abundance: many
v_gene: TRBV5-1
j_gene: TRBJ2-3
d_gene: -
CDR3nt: TGCGCCAGCAGCTTGACGGGATTTAACACAGATACGCAGTATTTT
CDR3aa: CASSLTGFNTDTQYF

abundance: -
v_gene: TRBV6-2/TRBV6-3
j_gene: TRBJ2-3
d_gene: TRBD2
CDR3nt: TGTGCCAGCAGAGGGACTACCACAGATACGCAGTATTTT
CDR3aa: CASRGTTTDTQYF

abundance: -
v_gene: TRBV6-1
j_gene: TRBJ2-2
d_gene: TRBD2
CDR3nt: TGTGCCAGCAGTCTAGCGGGAGGGCCATACACCGGGGAGCTGTTTTTT
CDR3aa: CASSLAGGPYTGELFF

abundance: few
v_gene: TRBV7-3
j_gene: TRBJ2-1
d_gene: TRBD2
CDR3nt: TGTGCCAGCAGCTTCAATGCGGGAGGGGGCAATGAGCAGTTCTTC
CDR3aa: CASSFNAGGGNEQFF

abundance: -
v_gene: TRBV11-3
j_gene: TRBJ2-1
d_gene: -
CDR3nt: TGTGCCAGCAGCCCCGGGGCCGTCGACAATGAGCAGTTCTTC
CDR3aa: CASSPGAVDNEQFF

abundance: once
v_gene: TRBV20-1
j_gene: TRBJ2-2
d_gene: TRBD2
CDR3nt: TGCAGTGCTAGATCGGGGGGGCTGGGAGTAGGCGGGGAGCTGTTTTTT
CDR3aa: CSARSGGLGVGGELFF

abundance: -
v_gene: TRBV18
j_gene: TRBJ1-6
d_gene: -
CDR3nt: TGTGCCAGCTCACCAAGGCAGGGGCCTAATTCACCCCTCCACTTT
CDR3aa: CASSPRQGPNSPLHF

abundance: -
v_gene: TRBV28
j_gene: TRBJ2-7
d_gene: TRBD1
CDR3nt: TGTGCCAGCAGTCGCACGAGACCGGGACAGGGATCTTCTGACGAGCAGTACTTC
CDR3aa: CASSRTRPGQGSSDEQYF

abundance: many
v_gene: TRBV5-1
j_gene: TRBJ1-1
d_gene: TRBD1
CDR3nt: TGCGCCAGCAGCTTGGGGGCAGGGGGCCTGCCTGAAGCTTTCTTT
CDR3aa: CASSLGAGGLPEAFF